The entry below gives a single T cell receptor (beta chain) sequence along with its context. This clone's antigen is unknown. Base qualities are not recorded, but no much larger clone differs from it by a single base. Libraries were made using the immunoSEQ multiplex PCR assay. For the multiplex PCR, a mixture combining 60 forward primers for TCR Vbeta segments and 13 reverse primers for TCR Jbeta segments was used. Amplification of the CDR3 region of rearranged TCR beta genes was performed with a multiplex PCR assay on genomic DNA. Amplified TCR beta libraries were sequenced as 87-base-pair reads on the Illumina HiSeq System. The paper's processing steps were these. A later analysis tallied 70 million to 100 million unique TCR beta chains across the 666 repertoires, and 10 million to 11 million of those chains were shared by two or more donors. A nearest-neighbor algorithm error-corrected the raw reads and collapsed the reads into unique sequences, merging closely related sequences to remove PCR and sequencing errors. Alignment of CDR3 sequences to IMGT reference sequences was used to assign V, D and J gene segments. For a sequence to be retained, a match of at least six nucleotides to both a V gene segment and a J gene segment was required. Rearrangements were called productive when the CDR3 lacked stop codons and stayed in frame with V and J; all others were non-productive. CDR3 was defined by IMGT convention, running from the second conserved V-encoded cysteine to the conserved J-encoded phenylalanine. The earlier analysis of 587 of the donors excluded sequences that lacked an unambiguous match to a single V gene segment. An earlier analysis of a few hundred of the donors called V segments functional above 56.7% productive rearrangements and segregating when the between-donor standard deviation exceeded 5%. To diagnose cytomegalovirus status from the catalog of TCR beta chain sequences, a statistical classification framework was built. In a later analysis, TCR nucleotide sequences were compared against IMGT/GENE-DB human TR gene sequences so that V and J genes could be assigned. Using the TCRdist pipeline, a later analysis assigned CDR3 sequences along with most-parsimonious VDJ recombination scenarios. A later analysis defined each TCR beta chain by its CDR3 amino acid sequence plus V-gene family, and excluded reads lacking a unique V-gene family. In a later analysis, fewer than 600 highly shared, low-generation-probability nucleotide sequences were removed to address suspected cross-contamination and a sequencing artifact. A later analysis calculated a clonal expansion index for each public chain from normalized within-repertoire ranks of inferred template counts. In a later analysis, generation probabilities were computed with a VDJ recombination model fitted to out-of-frame rearrangements, and the resulting probabilities were checked against IGoR. In a later analysis, hypergeometric tests were used to score TCR-TCR, TCR-HLA and TCR-CMV co-occurrence, with a repertoire-size bias correction applied to TCR pairs. To estimate false discovery rates, a later analysis permuted the HLA or CMV assignments 20 times. In a later analysis, co-occurring TCRs were grouped with DBSCAN, and TCRdist sequence similarity was added when clustering was performed within HLA-allele-positive subsets. For co-occurrence clustering, repertoires with fewer than 30,000 or more than 120,000 public chains were excluded, along with five or six repertoires with anomalous nucleotide sharing. TCRdb took this table from immuneACCESS and kept in-frame rearrangements with V and J called. Such tables lack part of the clones; where checked against another copy, unresolved V genes explain under half of the gap, and the rest is unexplained. V, J and clone size are those of that table, while D and trimming were read from the DNA. For this sample the table gives 100,000 to 150,000 clones, of which around 75% were detected only once. Nearly 9.5% of the sample lies in the top ten.

The data were taken from a study of cytomegalovirus exposure and HLA in healthy donors (dated by TCRdb to 2016 to 2017). Regarding the study in general: An earlier analysis of roughly 500 of the donors reported about 280 Gb of sequence data and 117 million unique TCR beta sequences obtained from roughly 180 million T cells. Roughly 300 gigabases of sequencing data and approximately 85 million unique TCR sequences were included in an early release covering about 700 HLA-typed donors. Of the approximately 400 genotyped donors, 65% to 90% fell in the genetic ancestry cluster associated with self-reported Caucasian donors. The study aimed to test whether cataloging public T cell receptors could reveal signatures of past pathogen exposure. The study profiled the T cell repertoires of hundreds of subjects by immunosequencing and related them to cytomegalovirus serostatus. Along with the roughly 610-subject first cohort, a separate validation cohort of around 120 different subjects was used. To predict cytomegalovirus infection status, the study brought together high-throughput TCR immunosequencing, statistical association of individual TCRs with disease status, and machine learning. In a later analysis, previously published TCR beta repertoires from some 640 donors were re-analyzed and high-resolution HLA genotyping was added so that TCR occurrence patterns could be studied. In the later analysis, no new phenotypic data were used to find candidate immune exposures; instead, reliance was placed on TCR beta sequences and their occurrence across donors. To decide whether each TCR beta V gene segment behaved as functional or pseudogenic, an earlier analysis of several hundred of the donors relied on high-throughput TCR beta sequencing. Donor age, sex, ethnicity and CMV serostatus were collected together with the repertoire data. A later genetic analysis took genome-wide SNP genotypes for about three fifths of the roughly 670 donors and used that subset as a discovery cohort. Every discovery cohort repertoire had been produced on one sequencing platform. Class I and class II HLA loci were covered by the typing at four-digit resolution. The number of typed donors differed by locus: roughly 620-640 for A, B, C, DRB1 and DQB1; 522 for DQA1; 606 for DPA1; and about 450 for DPB1. About 5 DR-DQ haplotypes were handled as single units for association and clustering, since linkage in the cohort was strong. Among roughly 370 genotyped donors of the cohort, an average of around 240,000 unique TCR beta nucleotide sequences were sequenced per donor, 15% to 20% of them non-productive. Results and caveats for the whole study, not just this receptor: The authors suggested that the approach could potentially be generalized to other disease states and immunological phenotypes. Linkage disequilibrium might explain the correlated functional status among segregating V segments, but an unknown experimental factor could not be excluded. In both the original and validation cohorts, the classifier was reported to diagnose cytomegalovirus status with high specificity and sensitivity. A later genetic analysis associated a missense DCLRE1C variant with V-gene and J-gene trimming of TCR beta chains, and an independent cohort replicated the association. In a later analysis, most CMV-associated TCR beta chains were found to appear HLA-restricted, with HLA associations seemingly driven largely by CMV exposure. A later analysis found that HLA-associated TCR beta chains were more clonally expanded and had lower generation probabilities than equally common non-associated chains. The cohort was sequenced for TCR beta chains only, and without alpha or paired-chain data the features that could be detected were limited. A later analysis found that TCR association rates varied across HLA loci, with DRB1 alleles showing the most associated TCRs and HLA-C alleles the fewest. The 87-base-pair reads could not distinguish some IMGT-functional V segments, including TRBV6-2 and TRBV6-3, so those segments were excluded. In a later analysis, about 17,000 TCR beta sequences were associated with specific HLA alleles at a false discovery rate of 0.05. Because counts were too low, some 17 rarely observed V segments, including chromosome 9 orphons, were excluded from the earlier analysis of about 500 of the donors. An earlier analysis of approximately 590 of the donors showed that most TCR beta V segments appeared in productive rearrangements either about 87% or about 30% of the time, which broadly matched IMGT annotations. CMV serostatus was the only immune exposure information available for the cohort. In a later genetic analysis, fewer N-insertions in productive TCRs were reported among donors in an Asian-associated ancestry cluster than the 666-donor mean. Several of the top co-occurrence clusters appeared to be linked to parvovirus B19, influenza, CMV and Epstein-Barr virus, according to a later analysis. Because HLA typing was unavailable for some donors at each locus, only the typed subset was used in association tests. A further reported finding was that TCR beta sequences accurately predicted the HLA-A and HLA-B alleles for most subjects in the first cohort. Roughly uniform sequencing depth across donors was assumed in presence/absence analyses, although this assumption may not hold. The sequencing pipeline was judged likely to have produced a cluster of highly shared sequence variants as a technical artifact. In vitro tests confirmed that a few of the cytomegalovirus-associated TCR beta chains recognize cytomegalovirus antigens. The study listed 164 TCR beta chains as associated with cytomegalovirus. Strong co-occurrence of HLA alleles, especially DR and DQ, made assigning TCR associations to individual alleles difficult. Most TCR sequences were observed very rarely across donors, whereas some public TCRs were present in many individuals.

The cohort comprised around 700 healthy bone marrow donors. At the time of sampling, all cohort members were nominally healthy, though unrecorded immune exposures were likely present. The donor tested CMV seropositive and was one of the 289 seropositive cohort members. A peripheral blood sample was collected from each donor, and TCR beta sequencing was performed on peripheral blood mononuclear cells. Genomic DNA extraction from the blood cell samples was performed with the Qiagen DNeasy Blood Extraction Kit. Clipping removes 0 bases from V and 9 bases from J, with 11 as the unmatched junction base count. Inclusive of the bounding cysteine and phenylalanine, the CDR3 is 16 residues long. Only the CDR3 DNA is retained, 48 bases long and in frame from the first base. CDR1 and CDR2 are drawn from the germline V gene: LGHNA, YSLEER.

The chain links TRBV4-3 with TRBJ2-1, and 7 bases in between align with TRBD2. The sample comprised PBMCs. This receptor was taken from a woman in her 50s in good health and CMV-seropositive. CDR3 protein: CASSQDPPTSEGEQFF. Here is the DNA: TGCGCCAGCAGCCAAGACCCGCCTACTAGCGAGGGTGAGCAGTTCTTC.